This T cell receptor beta chain is drawn from a study of T-cell memory formation after mild COVID-19. Whole-study findings and limits: Clones contracting over day 15 to 85 were CD4/CD8 balanced, with later expanders leaning CD4+.

TCRdb independently ran MiXCR on the 5' RACE reads; one entry per CDR3 protein. This sample has about 200,000 distinct CDR3 sequences; about 16% occur once, and the top ten carry about 2.4%. As concerns this clonotype: The antigen remains undetermined.

V was pared by 1 base and J by 6 bases, with 15 bases between. Germline loops: CDR1 LGHDT, CDR2 YNNKEL (reference sequence). CDR3 size: 16 residues. Sample: PBMCs or a T cell subset sorted from them (not recorded which). The chain combines TRBV3-1 with TRBJ2-2, with a tentative D call TRBD1 (5 bases). This TCR came from an adult woman who had mild COVID-19 (a few samples of this study predate the infection). Cell type and time point are not known. The CDR3 nucleotides are TGTGCCAGCAGCCAAGTGCTCCTAACAGGCCCCGGGGAGCTGTTTTTT. Its protein product is CASSQVLLTGPGELFF.